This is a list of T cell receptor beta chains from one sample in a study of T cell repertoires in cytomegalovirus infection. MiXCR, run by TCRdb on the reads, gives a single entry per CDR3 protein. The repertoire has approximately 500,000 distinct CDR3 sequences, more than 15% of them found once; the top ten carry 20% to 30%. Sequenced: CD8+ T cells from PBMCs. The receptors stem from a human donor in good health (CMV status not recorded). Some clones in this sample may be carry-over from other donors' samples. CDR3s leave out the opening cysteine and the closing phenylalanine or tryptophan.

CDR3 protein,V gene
SARILAGGIGELF,TRBV20-1
ASSFSGGPEDEQF,TRBV12-3/TRBV12-4
ASSEVGAPGELF,TRBV2
ASSLQTVGTDTQY,TRBV27
ASSELAGVLHEQY,TRBV2
ASSSSGGNEQF,TRBV19
ASSLAAGHEQY,TRBV7-3
ASVDSYGYT,TRBV7-9
ASGPGTQDAEAF,TRBV12-5
ASRDGTGLDNSPLH,TRBV6-1